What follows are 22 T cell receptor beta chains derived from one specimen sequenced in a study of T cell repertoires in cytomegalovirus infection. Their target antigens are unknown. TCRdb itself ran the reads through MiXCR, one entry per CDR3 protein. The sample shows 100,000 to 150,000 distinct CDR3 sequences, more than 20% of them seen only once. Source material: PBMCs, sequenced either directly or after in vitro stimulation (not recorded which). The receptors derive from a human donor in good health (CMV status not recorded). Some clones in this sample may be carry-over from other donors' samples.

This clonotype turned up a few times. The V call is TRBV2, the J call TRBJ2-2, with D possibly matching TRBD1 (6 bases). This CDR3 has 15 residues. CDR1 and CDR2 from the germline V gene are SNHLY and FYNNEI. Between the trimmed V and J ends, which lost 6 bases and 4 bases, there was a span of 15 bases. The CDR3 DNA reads TGTGCCAGCAGAGGGACATCCCTTGGCACCGGGGAGCTGTTTTTT. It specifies CASRGTSLGTGELFF.

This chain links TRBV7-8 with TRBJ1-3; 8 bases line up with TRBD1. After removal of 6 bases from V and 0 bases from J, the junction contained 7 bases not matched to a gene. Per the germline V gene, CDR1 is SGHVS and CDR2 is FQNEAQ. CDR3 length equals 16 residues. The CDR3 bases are TGTGCCAGCAGACAGGGGGGGGCCTTCTCTGGAAACACCATATATTTT. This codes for CASRQGGAFSGNTIYF.

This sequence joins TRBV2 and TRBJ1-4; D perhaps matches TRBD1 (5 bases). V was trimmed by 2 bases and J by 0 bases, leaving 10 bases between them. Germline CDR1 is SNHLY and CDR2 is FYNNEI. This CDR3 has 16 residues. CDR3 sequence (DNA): TGTGCCAGCAGTGAAACAGGAGTAACAACTAATGAAAAACTGTTTTTT. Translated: CASSETGVTTNEKLFF.

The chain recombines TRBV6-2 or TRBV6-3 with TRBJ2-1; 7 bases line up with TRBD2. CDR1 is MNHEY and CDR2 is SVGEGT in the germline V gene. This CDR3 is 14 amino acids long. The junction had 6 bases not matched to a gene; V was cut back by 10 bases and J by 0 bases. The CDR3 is CATLKRDSYNEQFF. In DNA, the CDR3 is TGTGCCACGCTGAAGCGGGACTCCTACAATGAGCAGTTCTTC.

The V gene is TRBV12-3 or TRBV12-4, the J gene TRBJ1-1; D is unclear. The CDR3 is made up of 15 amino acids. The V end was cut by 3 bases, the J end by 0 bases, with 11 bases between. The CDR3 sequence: CASSFQAGLNTEAFF. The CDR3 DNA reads TGTGCCAGCAGTTTTCAGGCAGGCCTGAACACTGAAGCTTTCTTT.

This chain's CDR3 is CASSMWPKTYYEQYF. CDR3 DNA sequence: TGTGCCAGCAGTATGTGGCCGAAGACCTATTACGAGCAGTACTTC. The chain has TRBV27 and TRBJ2-7; D gene unclear. CDR1 MNHEY and CDR2 SMNVEV come from the germline V gene (reference sequence). V lost 5 bases, J lost 4 bases, and 18 bases lay in between. This CDR3 has 15 amino acids.

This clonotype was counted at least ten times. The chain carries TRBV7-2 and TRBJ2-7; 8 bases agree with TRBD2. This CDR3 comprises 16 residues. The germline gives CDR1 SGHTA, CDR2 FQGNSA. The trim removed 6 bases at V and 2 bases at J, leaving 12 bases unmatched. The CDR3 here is CASRPPSGSKAYEQYF. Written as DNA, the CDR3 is TGTGCCAGCAGACCCCCAAGCGGGAGTAAGGCCTACGAGCAGTACTTC.

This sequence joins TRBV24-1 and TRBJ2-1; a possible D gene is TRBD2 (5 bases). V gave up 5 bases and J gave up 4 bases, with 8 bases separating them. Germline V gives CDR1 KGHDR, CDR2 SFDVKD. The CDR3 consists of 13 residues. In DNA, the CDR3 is TGTGCCACCAGTGTCGGGGAATACAATGAGCAGTTCTTC. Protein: CATSVGEYNEQFF.

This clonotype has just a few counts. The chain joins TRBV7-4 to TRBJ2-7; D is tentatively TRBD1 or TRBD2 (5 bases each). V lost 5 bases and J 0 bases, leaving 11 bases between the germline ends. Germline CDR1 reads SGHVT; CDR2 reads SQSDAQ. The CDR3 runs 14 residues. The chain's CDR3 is CASSPGLRSYEQYV. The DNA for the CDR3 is TGTGCCAGCAGCCCGGGGCTCCGCTCCTACGAGCAGTACGTC.

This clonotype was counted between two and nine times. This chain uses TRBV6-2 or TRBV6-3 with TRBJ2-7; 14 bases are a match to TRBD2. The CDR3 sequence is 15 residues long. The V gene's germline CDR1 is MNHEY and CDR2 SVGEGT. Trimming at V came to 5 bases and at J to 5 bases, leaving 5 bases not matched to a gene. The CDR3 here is CASSPGTSGRNEQYV. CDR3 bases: TGTGCCAGCAGTCCCGGGACTAGCGGGAGAAACGAGCAGTACGTC.

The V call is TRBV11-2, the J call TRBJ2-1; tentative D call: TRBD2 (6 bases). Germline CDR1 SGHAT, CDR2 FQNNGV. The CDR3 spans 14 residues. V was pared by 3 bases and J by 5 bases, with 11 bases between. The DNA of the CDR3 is TGTGCCAGCAGCTTCTCTCCGGGGGACAATGAGCAGTTCTTC. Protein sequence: CASSFSPGDNEQFF.

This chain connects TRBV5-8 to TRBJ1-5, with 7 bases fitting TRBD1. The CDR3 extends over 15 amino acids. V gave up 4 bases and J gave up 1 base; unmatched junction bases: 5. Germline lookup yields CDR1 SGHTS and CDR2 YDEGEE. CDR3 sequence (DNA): TGTGCCAGCAGCCGGACAGGCCGCAGCAATCAGCCCCAGCATTTT. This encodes CASSRTGRSNQPQHF.

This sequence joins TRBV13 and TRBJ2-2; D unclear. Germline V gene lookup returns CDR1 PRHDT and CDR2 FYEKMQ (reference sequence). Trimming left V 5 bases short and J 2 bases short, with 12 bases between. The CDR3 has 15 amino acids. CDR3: CASSRGRPNTGELFF. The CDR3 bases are TGTGCCAGCAGCCGCGGTAGGCCTAACACCGGGGAGCTGTTTTTT.

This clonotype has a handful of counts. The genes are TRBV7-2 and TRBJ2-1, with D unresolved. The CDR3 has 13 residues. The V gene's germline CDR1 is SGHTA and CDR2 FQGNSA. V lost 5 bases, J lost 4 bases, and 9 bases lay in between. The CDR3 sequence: CASSSGVYNEQFF. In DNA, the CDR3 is TGTGCCAGCAGCAGTGGAGTGTACAATGAGCAGTTCTTC.

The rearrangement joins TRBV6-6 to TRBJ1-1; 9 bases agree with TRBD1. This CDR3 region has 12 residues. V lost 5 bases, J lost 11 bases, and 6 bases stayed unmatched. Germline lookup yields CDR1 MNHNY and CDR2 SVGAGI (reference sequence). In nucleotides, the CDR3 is TGTGCCAGCAGTGGGACAGGGTTCGATGCTTTCTTT. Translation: CASSGTGFDAFF.

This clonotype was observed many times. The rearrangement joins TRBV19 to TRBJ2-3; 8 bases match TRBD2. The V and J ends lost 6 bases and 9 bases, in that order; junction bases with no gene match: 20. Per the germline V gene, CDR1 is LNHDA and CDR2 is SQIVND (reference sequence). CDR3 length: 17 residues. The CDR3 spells CASSFRGSGKVRLTQYF. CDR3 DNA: TGTGCCAGTAGCTTCCGGGGTAGCGGGAAGGTTAGGTTAACGCAGTATTTT.

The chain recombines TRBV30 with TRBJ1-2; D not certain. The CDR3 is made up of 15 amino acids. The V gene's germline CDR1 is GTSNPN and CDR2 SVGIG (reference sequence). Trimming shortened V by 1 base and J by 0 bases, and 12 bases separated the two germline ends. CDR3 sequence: CAWSDPPDANYGYTF. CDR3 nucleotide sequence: TGTGCCTGGAGTGACCCCCCGGACGCTAACTATGGCTACACCTTC.

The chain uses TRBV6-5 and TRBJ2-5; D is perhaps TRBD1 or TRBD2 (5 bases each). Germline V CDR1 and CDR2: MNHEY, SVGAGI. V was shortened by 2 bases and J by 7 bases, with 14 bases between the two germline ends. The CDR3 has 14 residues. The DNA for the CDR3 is TGTGCCAGCAGTTACAGGGGTGTGAGGGGGACCCAGTACTTC. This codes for CASSYRGVRGTQYF.

Written as DNA, the CDR3 is TGTGCCAGCAGTTACGGGACAGGGACGTACGAGCAGTACTTC. It is translated as CASSYGTGTYEQYF. J is TRBJ2-7 and V is TRBV27; 9 positions match TRBD1. In germline, CDR1 is MNHEY, CDR2 SMNVEV (reference sequence). V gave up 4 bases and J gave up 4 bases; unmatched junction bases: 5. The CDR3 length is 14 residues.

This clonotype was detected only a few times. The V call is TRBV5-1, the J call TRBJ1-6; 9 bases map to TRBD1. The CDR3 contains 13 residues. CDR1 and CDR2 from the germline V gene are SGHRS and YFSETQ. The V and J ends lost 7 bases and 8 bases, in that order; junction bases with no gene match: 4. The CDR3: CASGWTGDSPLHF. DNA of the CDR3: TGCGCCAGCGGATGGACAGGGGATTCACCCCTCCACTTT.

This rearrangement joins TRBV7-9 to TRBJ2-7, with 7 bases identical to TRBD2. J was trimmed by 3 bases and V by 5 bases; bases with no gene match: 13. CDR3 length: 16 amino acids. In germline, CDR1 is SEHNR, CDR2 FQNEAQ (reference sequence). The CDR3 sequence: CASSPTGGSTLYEQYF. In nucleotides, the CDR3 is TGTGCCAGCAGCCCCACCGGGGGGAGTACCCTCTACGAGCAGTACTTC.

CDR3 sequence reads: CASSASGRSSYNEQFF. CDR3 coding DNA: TGTGCCAGCAGCGCCAGCGGGAGGTCCTCCTACAATGAGCAGTTCTTC. The chain employs TRBV9 and TRBJ2-1, with TRBD2 identical over 9 bases. The germline V gene has CDR1 SGDLS and CDR2 YYNGEE. Germline trimming cut 3 bases from V and 0 bases from J; bases unmatched to any gene: 4. CDR3 size: 16 residues.